A selection of T cell receptor beta chains follows, all from one sample in a study of cytomegalovirus exposure and HLA in healthy donors. Repertoires were generated with immunoSEQ multiplex PCR, while TCRdb's copy carries only in-frame clones and drops some. The sample includes about 94,000 clones, nearly 80% of them seen just once. Sequenced input: PBMCs. The receptors come from a woman in her thirties or forties in good health and CMV-seronegative. The conserved cysteine and the conserved F or W are not part of the CDR3 here.

j_gene,v_gene,CDR3aa
TRBJ2-2,TRBV6-6,ATLGVAKTGELF
TRBJ1-1,TRBV7-3,ASSLGQTNTEAF
TRBJ2-7,TRBV5-4,ASRNSRGSYEQY
TRBJ2-1,TRBV4-2,ASSQDLSRRQANEQF
TRBJ1-2,TRBV2,ASRESGPLYGYT
TRBJ1-2,TRBV19,ASSISGTAYYGYT
TRBJ1-4,TRBV9,ASSGTGNEKLF
TRBJ1-1,TRBV6-5,ASSSTHRGMATEAF
TRBJ2-3,TRBV6-5,ASSRTGGDTQY
TRBJ2-7,TRBV5-1,ASSSRTGYSYEQY
TRBJ1-1,TRBV15,ATSTAGALDTEAF
TRBJ1-4,TRBV5-6,ASSLGPPGREKLF
TRBJ2-1,TRBV4-1,ASSQTGDLGNEQF
TRBJ1-5,TRBV6-1,ASSTIWQNQPQH
TRBJ1-2,TRBV5-4,ASSPDSNYGYT
TRBJ2-2,TRBV9,ASSVDYRGQTGELF
TRBJ2-3,TRBV7-9,ASSSRGGDTDTQY
TRBJ2-5,TRBV19,ASSVGLIQETQY
TRBJ1-2,TRBV30,ACRQGQNYGYT
TRBJ1-5,TRBV5-6,ASSARGPGPQH
TRBJ1-6,TRBV7-9,ASSVTGGNSPLH
TRBJ2-5,TRBV5-1,ASSQGARETQY
TRBJ2-7,TRBV5-1,ASSRDRDTHEQY
TRBJ1-1,TRBV29-1,SVVVLATEAF
TRBJ1-2,TRBV4-1,ASSQGQGYGYT
TRBJ1-3,TRBV7-9,ASSLVGQTMAGNTIY
TRBJ1-3,TRBV28,ASRKQGEAGNTIY
TRBJ1-1,TRBV5-1,ASSSTTGQNTEAF
TRBJ2-5,TRBV10-3,AISGQLQETQY
TRBJ2-2,TRBV7-2,ASSLIRGGELF